This T cell receptor beta chain was obtained from a study of blood T cell repertoires in COVID-19. Overall study context: Material from acute and convalescent COVID-19 was sourced from the United States, Italy and Spain. From T cells, B-cell-depleted T cells, or PBMCs came the material, which was cDNA or gDNA.

In germline, CDR1 is MNHNY, CDR2 SVGAGI (reference sequence). Trimming removed 0 bases at V and 7 bases at J, with 16 bases between. The CDR3 is 16 residues long. Original handling: Estimation of nucleated cell counts relied on the amplification of reference gene primers. The method was immunoSEQ multiplex PCR; TCRdb's version includes in-frame clones alone and lacks a portion of them. Clone size and the V and J calls come from that table; the DNA yielded D and trimming. The sample contains 150,000 to 200,000 clones, about 80% of which appear only once. This chain joins TRBV6-6 and TRBJ2-1; unclear D gene. The source material was peripheral blood. This clonotype was sampled from a woman aged 45-60 years with active or convalescent COVID-19. CDR3 coding DNA: TGTGCCAGCAGTTACTCGACGACTTCTAGTGTTAATGAGCAGTTCTTC. Its translation: CASSYSTTSSVNEQFF.